Each of the 23 T cell receptor beta chains below was sequenced from the same sample in a study of cytomegalovirus exposure and HLA in healthy donors. The study ran its PCR with 60 Vbeta and 13 Jbeta primers. Assay used: immunoSEQ multiplex PCR; TCRdb lists only in-frame clones, some missing. Here the sample spans roughly 100,000 clones, about 12% being singletons. The sequencing sample was made of PBMCs. The receptors were gathered from a middle-aged man in good health and CMV-seropositive.

This clone was detected a few times. This chain joins TRBV4-1 and TRBJ2-7; 11 bases align to TRBD2. CDR1 MGHRA and CDR2 YSYEKL come from the germline V gene. V lost 1 base to trimming and J lost 4 bases; unmatched junction nucleotides: 6. The CDR3 length is 16 residues. The CDR3: CASSQVASGRIYEQYF. DNA for the CDR3: TGCGCCAGCAGCCAAGTCGCTAGCGGGAGGATATACGAGCAGTACTTC.

A few counts support this clone. This chain links TRBV6-1 with TRBJ1-5; 11 bases line up with TRBD1. The germline gives CDR1 MNHNS, CDR2 SASEGT. The J segment lost 11 bases and the V segment lost 8 bases, leaving 11 bases of the junction unmatched. The CDR3 totals 14 residues. The CDR3 DNA is TGTGCCAGCGAAAGGGACAGGGGGAATTGGGCCCAGCATTTT. The encoded protein is CASERDRGNWAQHF.

In its sample, this clone was seen a few times. The rearrangement uses TRBV5-4 and TRBJ2-1; 9 nucleotides match TRBD1. The CDR3 consists of 16 residues. The junction had 11 bases not matched to a gene; V was cut back by 4 bases and J by 6 bases. CDR1 is SGHNT and CDR2 is YYREEE in the germline V gene (reference sequence). CDR3 region: CASSLGAGTGINEQFF. CDR3 coding DNA: TGTGCCAGCAGCCTGGGGGCAGGGACAGGGATCAATGAGCAGTTCTTC.

This clone has only a few counts. J is TRBJ1-2 and V is TRBV4-2, with 9 bases lining up with TRBD1. The CDR3 has 15 residues. V shed 4 bases, J shed 6 bases, and the junction held 9 bases outside the gene matches. Germline V gene data show CDR1 as LGHNA and CDR2 as YNFKEQ. The CDR3 protein is CASSLRGTGNDGYTF. In DNA, the CDR3 is TGTGCCAGCAGCCTCCGAGGGACAGGGAATGATGGCTACACCTTC.

V and J are TRBV27 and TRBJ1-2; D gene unclear. CDR1 and CDR2 from the germline V gene are MNHEY and SMNVEV (reference sequence). Trimming left V 3 bases short and J 5 bases short, with 10 bases between. The CDR3 spans 13 residues. CDR3 amino acids: CASSFTSRYGYTF. CDR3 nucleotides: TGTGCCAGCAGTTTCACATCCCGATATGGCTACACCTTC.

The chain is built from TRBV7-3 and TRBJ2-2; a possible D gene is TRBD2 (6 bases). The CDR3 runs 17 residues. Trimming pared 5 bases from V and 1 base from J, leaving 17 bases between. Germline loops: CDR1 SGHTA, CDR2 FQGTGA. CDR3 region: CASSPPRGRENTGELFF. CDR3 DNA sequence: TGTGCCAGCAGCCCCCCGCGGGGCCGAGAGAACACCGGGGAGCTGTTTTTT.

The V and J genes are TRBV29-1 and TRBJ2-2, with D unresolved. The germline V gene encodes CDR1 SQVTM and CDR2 ANQGSEA. CDR3 length: 15 amino acids. The V end lost 6 bases, the J end lost 8 bases, and 22 bases lay between the germline ends. The CDR3 bases are TGCAGCGTCCTAGGTAGTCCGTCTCGTCAAGGGGAGCTGTTTTTT. This sequence encodes CSVLGSPSRQGELFF.

The V call is TRBV4-1, the J call TRBJ1-1; D remains ambiguous. Germline V gene sequence: CDR1 MGHRA, CDR2 YSYEKL. The CDR3 extends over 15 amino acids. V gave up 0 bases and J gave up 4 bases, with 12 bases separating them. The CDR3 DNA sequence: TGCGCCAGCAGCCAAGATGGGAGAGTTTTCACTGAAGCTTTCTTT. This codes for CASSQDGRVFTEAFF.

This clone was seen more than once but under ten times. This chain connects TRBV28 to TRBJ2-2; 10 nucleotides agree with TRBD1. After removal of 11 bases from V and 7 bases from J, the junction contained 13 bases not matched to a gene. This CDR3 region has 15 residues. The germline V gene encodes CDR1 MDHEN and CDR2 SYDVKM. CDR3 residues: CAVPLGQGTIGELFF. The DNA for the CDR3 is TGTGCCGTACCGCTGGGACAGGGGACGATCGGGGAGCTGTTTTTT.

The rearrangement joins TRBV5-1 to TRBJ2-1; the D gene is possibly TRBD1 (5 bases). The V gene lost 0 bases and the J gene lost 11 bases, with 18 bases spanning the gap. Per the germline V gene, CDR1 is SGHRS and CDR2 is YFSETQ. The CDR3 extends over 15 amino acids. Here the CDR3 reads CASSLGGRGTLKQFF. The CDR3 bases are TGCGCCAGCAGCTTGGGGGGTAGGGGAACCTTAAAGCAGTTCTTC.

The chain employs TRBV6-5 and TRBJ2-3, with a weak D call TRBD2 (5 bases). From germline, CDR1 is MNHEY and CDR2 SVGAGI. Trimming removed 0 bases from V and 8 bases from J, with 18 bases in between. The CDR3 totals 16 residues. This chain's CDR3 is CASSYSLAVAQLTQYF. CDR3 in DNA: TGTGCCAGCAGTTACTCCCTAGCTGTAGCACAGCTTACGCAGTATTTT.

This clone appeared a few times. J is TRBJ2-5 and V is TRBV9; D ambiguous. V gave up 4 bases and J gave up 5 bases, with 21 bases separating them. Looked up from germline, CDR1 is SGDLS and CDR2 is YYNGEE. The CDR3 has 16 amino acids. This CDR3 reads CASSHPRHSWNETQYF. The CDR3 coding sequence is TGTGCCAGCAGCCACCCTCGACACTCTTGGAATGAGACCCAGTACTTC.

V and J are TRBV7-2 and TRBJ2-2; 13 bases agree with TRBD2. In germline, CDR1 is SGHTA, CDR2 FQGNSA. The junction had 7 bases not matched to a gene; V was cut back by 4 bases and J by 8 bases. The CDR3 is 16 amino acids. CDR3: CASSYLPGLAGGELFF. CDR3 DNA sequence: TGTGCCAGCAGCTATTTGCCGGGACTAGCGGGGGGGGAGCTGTTTTTT.

This clone was observed a few times. This chain uses TRBV7-3 with TRBJ2-7; the match to TRBD2 covers 11 bases. Unmatched junction bases numbered 3, after V lost 5 bases and J lost 3 bases. Germline CDR1 reads SGHTA; CDR2 reads FQGTGA. The CDR3 totals 14 residues. The CDR3 DNA reads TGTGCCAGCAGCCCCGGGACTAGCGGCTACGAGCAGTACTTC. Encoded protein: CASSPGTSGYEQYF.

In nucleotides, the CDR3 is TGTGCCAGTAGTATCCTGGTCAGCTCCTACAATGAGCAGTTCTTC. It yields the protein CASSILVSSYNEQFF. The rearrangement links TRBV19 to TRBJ2-1; no clear D gene. From germline, CDR1 is LNHDA and CDR2 SQIVND (reference sequence). V lost 3 bases to trimming and J lost 0 bases, with 9 bases between them. This CDR3 spans 15 amino acids.

This clone was counted a few times. The chain carries TRBV13 and TRBJ2-5; no definite D call. Trimming pared 5 bases from V and 2 bases from J, leaving 9 bases between. The CDR3 contains 13 residues. Germline V gene data show CDR1 as PRHDT and CDR2 as FYEKMQ (reference sequence). The CDR3 nucleotides read TGTGCCAGCAGCCCCCGGAGTCAAGAGACCCAGTACTTC. The encoded protein is CASSPRSQETQYF.

This clone was recorded only once. The chain couples TRBV10-1 to TRBJ2-7; 8 positions agree with TRBD2. With V trimmed by 6 bases and J by 2 bases, 6 bases remained unmatched. Per the germline V gene, CDR1 is WNHNN and CDR2 is SYGVQD (reference sequence). There are 14 residues in the CDR3. CDR3 sequence reads: CASRAGLDTYEQYF. As DNA, the CDR3 is TGCGCCAGCAGGGCGGGACTAGATACCTACGAGCAGTACTTC.

This rearrangement joins TRBV6-5 to TRBJ2-5; tentatively, D is TRBD2 (6 bases). Gene TRBJ2-7 matches the end of the DNA better, so the J call may be wrong. CDR1 and CDR2 (germline): MNHEY, SVGAGI. CDR3 length: 13 residues. The CDR3 reads CASSTRSTYEQYF. For the CDR3, the DNA is TGTGCCAGCTCGACTAGGTCGACCTACGAGCAGTACTTC.

There are a few counts of this clone. The chain uses TRBV19 and TRBJ1-5; D unresolved. There are 15 residues in the CDR3. V was trimmed by 2 bases and J by 0 bases, leaving 8 bases between them. Looked up from germline, CDR1 is LNHDA and CDR2 is SQIVND (reference sequence). The CDR3: CASSIYGLSNQPQHF. The DNA for the CDR3 is TGTGCCAGTAGTATATATGGGCTTAGCAATCAGCCCCAGCATTTT. Filled out from reference TRBV19 and TRBJ1-5, the complete variable domain reads DGGITQSPKYLFRKEGQNVTLSCEQNLNHDAMYWYRQDPGQGLRLIYYSQIVNDFQKGDIAEGYSVSREKKESFPLTVTSAQKNPTAFYLCASSIYGLSNQPQHFGDGTRLSIL.

In its sample, this clone was seen a few times. This chain uses TRBV7-9 with TRBJ1-4; possible D gene TRBD1, 6 bases. The length of the CDR3 is 16 residues. The V end was cut by 5 bases, the J end by 0 bases, with 13 bases between. The V gene's germline CDR1 is SEHNR and CDR2 FQNEAQ (reference sequence). The CDR3 DNA reads as TGTGCCAGCAGCCATACCCAGGGGACAACTAATGAAAAACTGTTTTTT. Translated, it gives CASSHTQGTTNEKLFF.

This clone was seen a handful of times. Other DNA sequences in this specimen translate into the identical CDR3. This chain uses TRBV28 with TRBJ1-4; possible D gene TRBD1, 6 bases. The germline V gene has CDR1 MDHEN and CDR2 SYDVKM. The length of the CDR3 is 14 residues. Trimming stripped 3 bases from V and 2 bases from J, with 7 bases between. The CDR3 is CASSFTGTNEKLFF. In DNA, the CDR3 is TGTGCCAGCAGTTTCACAGGGACTAATGAAAAACTGTTTTTT.

This clone was seen only a few times. The chain has TRBV5-1 and TRBJ2-1; the match to TRBD2 covers 8 bases. Trimming took 0 bases from V and 3 from J; bases not matched to a gene: 5. The CDR3 totals 16 residues. Germline V gene lookup returns CDR1 SGHRS and CDR2 YFSETQ. CDR3 sequence: CASSLVSSGNYNEQFF. The CDR3 coding sequence is TGCGCCAGCAGCTTGGTTAGTAGCGGGAACTACAATGAGCAGTTCTTC.

The chain combines TRBV11-3 with TRBJ1-1; D gene uncertain. V gave up 0 bases and J gave up 11 bases, with 10 bases separating them. Germline-derived CDR1 and CDR2 are SGHNT and YENEEA. The CDR3 runs to 12 residues. The CDR3 loop reads CASSLEGGVAFF. The DNA of the CDR3 is TGTGCCAGCAGCTTAGAAGGCGGGGTCGCTTTCTTT.